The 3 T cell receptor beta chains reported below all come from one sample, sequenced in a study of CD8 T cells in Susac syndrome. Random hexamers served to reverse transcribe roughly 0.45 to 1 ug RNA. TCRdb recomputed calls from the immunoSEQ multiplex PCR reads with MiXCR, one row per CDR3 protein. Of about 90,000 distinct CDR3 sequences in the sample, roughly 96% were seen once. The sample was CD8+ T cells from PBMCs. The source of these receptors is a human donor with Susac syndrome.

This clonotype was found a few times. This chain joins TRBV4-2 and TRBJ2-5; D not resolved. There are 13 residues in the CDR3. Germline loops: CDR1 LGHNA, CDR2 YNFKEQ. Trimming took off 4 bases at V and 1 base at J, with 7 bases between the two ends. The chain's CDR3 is CASSPDLQETQYF. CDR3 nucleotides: TGTGCCAGCAGCCCCGATCTCCAAGAGACCCAGTACTTC.

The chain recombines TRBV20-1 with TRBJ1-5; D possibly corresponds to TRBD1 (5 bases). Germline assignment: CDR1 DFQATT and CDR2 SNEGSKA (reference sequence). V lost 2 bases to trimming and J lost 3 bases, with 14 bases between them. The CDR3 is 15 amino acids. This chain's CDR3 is CSARPLDTNNQPQHF. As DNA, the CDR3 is TGCAGTGCTAGACCCTTGGACACTAACAATCAGCCCCAGCATTTT.

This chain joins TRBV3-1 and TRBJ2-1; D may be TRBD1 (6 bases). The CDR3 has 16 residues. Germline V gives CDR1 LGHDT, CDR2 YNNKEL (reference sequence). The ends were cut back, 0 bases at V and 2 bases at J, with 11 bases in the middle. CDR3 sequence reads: CASSQEDTGPYNEQFF. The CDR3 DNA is TGTGCCAGCAGCCAAGAAGATACAGGGCCCTACAATGAGCAGTTCTTC.